This passage covers 6 T cell receptor beta chains from one sample sequenced in a study of early T cells in non-severe SARS-CoV-2 infection. TCRdb processed the 5' RACE reads anew with MiXCR; each CDR3 protein has one entry. The sample lists 50,000 to 60,000 distinct CDR3 sequences; less than 9.5% were seen once. Sequencing input: whole blood. The receptors originated from an adult who was a healthcare worker with PCR-confirmed SARS-CoV-2 infection or an uninfected control (not recorded which).

V and J are TRBV21-1 and TRBJ2-7; TRBD1 was called by the table and not checked on the DNA. TRBV21-1 is annotated as a pseudogene. This CDR3 comprises 14 residues. The CDR3 spells CASDRDRDSYEQYF. CDR3 sequence (DNA): TGTGCCAGCGACCGGGACAGGGACTCCTACGAGCAGTACTTC.

This clonotype was seen repeatedly, ten times or more. The rearrangement links TRBV6-6 to TRBJ1-3, with D possibly being TRBD1 (5 bases). The CDR3 has 11 amino acids. V shed 9 bases and J shed 4 bases, with 7 bases lying between them. In germline, CDR1 is MNHNY, CDR2 SVGAGI (reference sequence). The DNA of the CDR3 is TGTGCCAGTAGACAGGGAAACACCATATATTTT. Its protein is CASRQGNTIYF.

This chain connects TRBV9 to TRBJ2-2; D tentatively reads TRBD1 or TRBD2 (5 bases each). The CDR3 covers 16 residues. V shed 0 bases and J shed 0 bases, with 9 bases lying between them. Germline V gives CDR1 SGDLS, CDR2 YYNGEE. CDR3 protein: CASSVGDATNTGELFF. Here the CDR3 DNA reads TGTGCCAGCAGCGTAGGGGACGCTACGAACACCGGGGAGCTGTTTTTT.

This clonotype has at least ten counts. This rearrangement joins TRBV5-5 to TRBJ2-1; 8 nucleotides agree with TRBD1. The CDR3 runs 16 residues. Germline lookup yields CDR1 SGHKS and CDR2 YYEKEE (reference sequence). The V gene end was trimmed by 4 bases and the J gene end by 6 bases; junction bases not matched to a gene: 12. CDR3 region: CASSLSWTGTGNEQFF. DNA of the CDR3: TGTGCCAGCAGCCTCTCCTGGACAGGGACTGGCAATGAGCAGTTCTTC.

This clonotype was counted only a few times. The rearrangement uses TRBV7-9 and TRBJ2-5; 8 bases fit TRBD1. This CDR3 has 14 residues. The junction had 4 bases not matched to a gene; V was cut back by 5 bases and J by 2 bases. CDR1 SEHNR and CDR2 FQNEAQ come from the germline V gene (reference sequence). The CDR3 reads CASSRGQGQETQYF. The DNA of the CDR3 is TGTGCCAGCAGCCGAGGACAGGGTCAAGAGACCCAGTACTTC.

CDR3 sequence (DNA): TGTGCCAGCAGCGCCCCCCGCACGAGAGAGCAGTACTTC. Protein product: CASSAPRTREQYF. This chain links TRBV21-1 with TRBJ2-7; TRBD1 is the table's D call, not checked against the DNA. TRBV21-1 is a pseudogene. The CDR3 has 13 amino acids.